This T cell receptor beta chain was recorded in a study of blood T cell repertoires in COVID-19. Study at large: In each case, the material was cDNA or gDNA derived from T cells, B-cell-depleted T cells, or PBMCs.

Trimming shortened V by 0 bases and J by 7 bases, and 9 bases separated the two germline ends. The CDR3 is 13 amino acids. The germline CDR1 and CDR2 sequences are LGHNA and YSLEER. Here immunoSEQ multiplex PCR was the method, and the copy in TCRdb shows in-frame clones only, minus some. The sample has roughly 290,000 clones; over 75% are singletons. This chain links TRBV4-3 with TRBJ1-1; D gene ambiguous. This receptor was identified in a human donor with COVID-19, enrolled during active disease. The donor label of this sample is uncertain. The specimen sequenced was peripheral blood. CDR3 nucleotides: TGCGCCAGCAGCCAAGATTTTAGTGTTGAAGCTTTCTTT. As protein: CASSQDFSVEAFF.